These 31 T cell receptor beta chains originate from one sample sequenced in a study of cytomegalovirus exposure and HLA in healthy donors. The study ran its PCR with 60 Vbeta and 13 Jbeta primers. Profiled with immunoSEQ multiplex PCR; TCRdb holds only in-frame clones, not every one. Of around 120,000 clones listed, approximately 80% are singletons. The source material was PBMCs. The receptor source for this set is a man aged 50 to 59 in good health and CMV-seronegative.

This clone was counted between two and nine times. DNA for the CDR3: TGCAGCGTCGGACAGGGGAACACTGAAGCTTTCTTT. This encodes CSVGQGNTEAFF. V and J are TRBV29-1 and TRBJ1-1, with 8 bases matching TRBD1. The V gene end was trimmed by 6 bases and the J gene end by 1 base; junction bases not matched to a gene: 1. From germline, CDR1 is SQVTM and CDR2 ANQGSEA. The CDR3 extends over 12 amino acids.

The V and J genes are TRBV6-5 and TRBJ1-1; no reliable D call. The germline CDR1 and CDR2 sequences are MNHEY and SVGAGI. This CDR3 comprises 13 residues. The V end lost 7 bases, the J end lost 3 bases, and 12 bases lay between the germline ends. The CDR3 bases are TGTGCCAGCAATAAGGTGAGGGACACTGAAGCTTTCTTT. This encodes CASNKVRDTEAFF.

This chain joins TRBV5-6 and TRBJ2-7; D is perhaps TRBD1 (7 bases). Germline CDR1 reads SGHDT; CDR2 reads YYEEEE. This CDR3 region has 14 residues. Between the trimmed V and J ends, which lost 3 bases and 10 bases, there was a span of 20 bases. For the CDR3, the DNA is TGTGCCAGCAGCTCAGGGGGTCCGGGGGAAACACAGTACTTC. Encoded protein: CASSSGGPGETQYF.

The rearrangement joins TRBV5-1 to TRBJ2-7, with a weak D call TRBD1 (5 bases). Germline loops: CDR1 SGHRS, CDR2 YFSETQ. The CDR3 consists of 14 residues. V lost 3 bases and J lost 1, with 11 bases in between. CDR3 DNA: TGCGCCAGCAGCTCGGAGACAGTTTCCTACGAGCAGTACTTC. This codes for CASSSETVSYEQYF.

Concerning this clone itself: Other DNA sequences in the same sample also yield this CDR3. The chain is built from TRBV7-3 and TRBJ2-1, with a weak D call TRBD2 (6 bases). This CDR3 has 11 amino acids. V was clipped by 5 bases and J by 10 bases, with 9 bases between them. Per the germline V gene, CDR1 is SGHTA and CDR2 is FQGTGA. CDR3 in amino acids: CASSLGGEQFF. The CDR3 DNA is TGTGCCAGCAGCCTCGGGGGAGAGCAGTTCTTC.

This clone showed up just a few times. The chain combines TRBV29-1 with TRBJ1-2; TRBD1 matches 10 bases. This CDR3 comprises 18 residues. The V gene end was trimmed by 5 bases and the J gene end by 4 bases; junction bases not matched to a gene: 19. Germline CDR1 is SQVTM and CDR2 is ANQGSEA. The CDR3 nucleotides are TGCAGCGTTCAACCTAGGACAGGGGGGCGTCGGGCGACCTATGGCTACACCTTC. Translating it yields CSVQPRTGGRRATYGYTF.

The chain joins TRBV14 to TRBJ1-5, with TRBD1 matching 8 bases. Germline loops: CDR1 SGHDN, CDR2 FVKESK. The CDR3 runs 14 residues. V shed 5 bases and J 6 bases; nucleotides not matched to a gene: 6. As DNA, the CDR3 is TGTGCCAGCAGCGGGACAGGTGATGGTCAGCCCCAGCATTTT. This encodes CASSGTGDGQPQHF.

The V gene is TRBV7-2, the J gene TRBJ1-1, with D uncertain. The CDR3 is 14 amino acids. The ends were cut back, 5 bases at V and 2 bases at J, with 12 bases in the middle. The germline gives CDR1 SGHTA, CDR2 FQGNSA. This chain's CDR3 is CASSAGPGNTEAFF. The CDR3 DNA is TGTGCCAGCAGCGCGGGTCCTGGAAACACTGAAGCTTTCTTT. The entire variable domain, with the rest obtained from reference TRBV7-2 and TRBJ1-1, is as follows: GAGVSQSPSNKVTEKGKDVELRCDPISGHTALYWYRQSLGQGLEFLIYFQGNSAPDKSGLPSDRFSAERTGGSVSTLTIQRTQQEDSAVYLCASSAGPGNTEAFFGQGTRLTVV.

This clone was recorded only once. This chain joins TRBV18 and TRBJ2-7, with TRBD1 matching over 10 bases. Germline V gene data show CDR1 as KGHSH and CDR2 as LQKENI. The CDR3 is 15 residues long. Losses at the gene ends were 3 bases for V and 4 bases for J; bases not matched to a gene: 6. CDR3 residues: CASSPRQGAFYEQYF. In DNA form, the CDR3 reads TGTGCCAGCTCACCCAGACAGGGGGCGTTTTACGAGCAGTACTTC.

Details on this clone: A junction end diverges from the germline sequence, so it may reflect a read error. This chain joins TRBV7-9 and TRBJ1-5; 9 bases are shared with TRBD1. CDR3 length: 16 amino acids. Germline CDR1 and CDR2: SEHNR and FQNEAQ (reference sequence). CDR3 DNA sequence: TGTTCCAGCAGCTTACGGACAGGGGATAGCAATCAGCCCCAGCATTTT. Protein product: CSSSLRTGDSNQPQHF.

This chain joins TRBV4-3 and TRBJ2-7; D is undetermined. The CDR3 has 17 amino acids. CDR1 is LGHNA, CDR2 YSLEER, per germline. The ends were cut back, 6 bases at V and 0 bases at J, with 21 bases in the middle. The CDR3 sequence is CASSPRGTTSNSYEQYF. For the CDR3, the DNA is TGCGCCAGCAGTCCAAGAGGCACCACCTCAAACTCCTACGAGCAGTACTTC.

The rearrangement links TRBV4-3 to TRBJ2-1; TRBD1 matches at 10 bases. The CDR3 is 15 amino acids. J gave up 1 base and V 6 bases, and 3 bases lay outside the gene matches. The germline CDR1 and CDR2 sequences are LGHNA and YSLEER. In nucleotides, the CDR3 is TGCGCCAGCAGTGTGGACAGGGGGTCCTACAATGAGCAGTTCTTC. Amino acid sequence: CASSVDRGSYNEQFF.

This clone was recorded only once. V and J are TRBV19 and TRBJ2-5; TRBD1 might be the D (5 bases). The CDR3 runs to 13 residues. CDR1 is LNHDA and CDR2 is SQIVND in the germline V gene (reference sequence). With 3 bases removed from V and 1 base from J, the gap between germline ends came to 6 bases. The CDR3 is CASSMTAQETQYF. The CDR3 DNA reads TGTGCCAGTAGTATGACAGCCCAAGAGACCCAGTACTTC. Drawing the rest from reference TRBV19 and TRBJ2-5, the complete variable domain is DGGITQSPKYLFRKEGQNVTLSCEQNLNHDAMYWYRQDPGQGLRLIYYSQIVNDFQKGDIAEGYSVSREKKESFPLTVTSAQKNPTAFYLCASSMTAQETQYFGPGTRLLVL.

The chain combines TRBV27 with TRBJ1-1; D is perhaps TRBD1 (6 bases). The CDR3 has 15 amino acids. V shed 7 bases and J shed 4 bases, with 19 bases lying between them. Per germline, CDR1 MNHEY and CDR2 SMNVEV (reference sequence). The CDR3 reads CASIKGGGVGTEAFF. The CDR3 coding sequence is TGTGCCAGCATTAAGGGAGGGGGGGTGGGCACTGAAGCTTTCTTT.

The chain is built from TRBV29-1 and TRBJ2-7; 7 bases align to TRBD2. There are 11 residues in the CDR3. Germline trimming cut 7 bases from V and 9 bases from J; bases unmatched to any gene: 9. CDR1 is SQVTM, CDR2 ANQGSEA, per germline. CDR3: CSAGGGDGQYF. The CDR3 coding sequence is TGCAGCGCCGGCGGGGGTGACGGGCAGTACTTC.

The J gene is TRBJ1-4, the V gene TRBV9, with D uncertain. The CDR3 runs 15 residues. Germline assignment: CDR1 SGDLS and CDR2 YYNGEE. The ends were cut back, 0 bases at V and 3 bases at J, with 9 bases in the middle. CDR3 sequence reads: CASSVGVAANEKLFF. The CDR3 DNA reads TGTGCCAGCAGCGTAGGGGTAGCAGCTAATGAAAAACTGTTTTTT. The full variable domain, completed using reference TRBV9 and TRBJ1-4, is DSGVTQTPKHLITATGQRVTLRCSPRSGDLSVYWYQQSLDQGLQFLIQYYNGEERAKGNILERFSAQQFPDLHSELNLSSLELGDSALYFCASSVGVAANEKLFFGSGTQLSVL.

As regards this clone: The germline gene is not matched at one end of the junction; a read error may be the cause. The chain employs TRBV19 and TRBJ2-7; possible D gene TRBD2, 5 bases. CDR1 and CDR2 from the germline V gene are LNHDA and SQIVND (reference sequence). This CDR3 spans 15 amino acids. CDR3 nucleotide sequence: TGTGCCAGTAGTATAGGGTTCGGAGGCTCCAACGAGCAGTACTTC. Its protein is CASSIGFGGSNEQYF.

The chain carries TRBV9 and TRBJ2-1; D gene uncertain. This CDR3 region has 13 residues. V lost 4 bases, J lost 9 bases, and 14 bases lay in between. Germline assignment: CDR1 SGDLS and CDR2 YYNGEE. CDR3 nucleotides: TGTGCCAGCAGCCCATCGAGAGGAGTTGAGCAGTTCTTC. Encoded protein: CASSPSRGVEQFF.

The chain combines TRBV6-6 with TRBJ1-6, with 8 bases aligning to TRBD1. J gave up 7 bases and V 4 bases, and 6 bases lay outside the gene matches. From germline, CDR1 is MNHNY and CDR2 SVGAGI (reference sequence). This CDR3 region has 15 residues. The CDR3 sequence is CASSSVQGGNSPLHF. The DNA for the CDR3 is TGTGCCAGCAGTTCTGTACAGGGGGGAAATTCACCCCTCCACTTT.

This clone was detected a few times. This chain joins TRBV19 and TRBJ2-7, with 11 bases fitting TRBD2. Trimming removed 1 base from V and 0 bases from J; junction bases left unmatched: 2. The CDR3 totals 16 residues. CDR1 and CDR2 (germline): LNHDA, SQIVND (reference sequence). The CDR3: CASSIGTSGSSYEQYF. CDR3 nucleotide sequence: TGTGCCAGTAGTATAGGTACTAGCGGGAGCTCCTACGAGCAGTACTTC.

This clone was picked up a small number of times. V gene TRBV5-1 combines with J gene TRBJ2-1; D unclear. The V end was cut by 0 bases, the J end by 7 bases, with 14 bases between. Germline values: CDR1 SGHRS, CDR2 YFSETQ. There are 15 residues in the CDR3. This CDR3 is CASSLGFPLENEQFF. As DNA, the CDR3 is TGCGCCAGCAGCTTGGGTTTCCCCTTGGAGAATGAGCAGTTCTTC.

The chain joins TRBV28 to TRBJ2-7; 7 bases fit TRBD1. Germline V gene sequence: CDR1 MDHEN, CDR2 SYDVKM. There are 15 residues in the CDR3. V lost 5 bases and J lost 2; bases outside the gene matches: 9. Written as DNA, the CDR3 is TGTGCCAGCAGTCCACGGACAGGACAAACCTACGAGCAGTACTTC. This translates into CASSPRTGQTYEQYF.

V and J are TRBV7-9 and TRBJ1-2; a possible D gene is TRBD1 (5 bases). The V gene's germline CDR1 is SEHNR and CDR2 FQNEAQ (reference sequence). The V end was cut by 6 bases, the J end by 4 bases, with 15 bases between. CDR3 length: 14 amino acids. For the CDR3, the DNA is TGTGCCAGCAGTCCCCGTCAGGGTGCCTATGGCTACACCTTC. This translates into CASSPRQGAYGYTF.

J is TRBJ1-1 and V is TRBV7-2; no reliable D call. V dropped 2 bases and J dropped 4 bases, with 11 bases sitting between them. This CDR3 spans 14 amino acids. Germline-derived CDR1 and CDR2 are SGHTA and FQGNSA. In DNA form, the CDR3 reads TGTGCCAGCAGCTTATCTCCGGGGAGCACTGAAGCTTTCTTT. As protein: CASSLSPGSTEAFF.

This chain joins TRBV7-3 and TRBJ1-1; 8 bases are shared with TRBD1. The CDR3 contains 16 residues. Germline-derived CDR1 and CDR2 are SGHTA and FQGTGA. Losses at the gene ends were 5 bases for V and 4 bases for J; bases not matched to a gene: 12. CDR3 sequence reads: CASSPHDRGMGTEAFF. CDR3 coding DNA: TGTGCCAGCAGCCCTCACGACAGGGGAATGGGCACTGAAGCTTTCTTT.

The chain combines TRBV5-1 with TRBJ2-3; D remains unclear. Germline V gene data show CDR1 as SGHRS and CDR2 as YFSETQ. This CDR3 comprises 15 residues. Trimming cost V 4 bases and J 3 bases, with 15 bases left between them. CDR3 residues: CASSLPRTMTDTQYF. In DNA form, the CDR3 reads TGCGCCAGCAGCCTCCCTCGTACAATGACAGATACGCAGTATTTT.

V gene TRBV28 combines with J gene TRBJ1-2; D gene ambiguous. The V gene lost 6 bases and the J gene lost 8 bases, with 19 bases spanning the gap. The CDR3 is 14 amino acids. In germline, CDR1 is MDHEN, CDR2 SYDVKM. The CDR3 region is CASSSPAGYLGYTF. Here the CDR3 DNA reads TGTGCCAGCAGCTCCCCGGCCGGGTATTTGGGCTACACCTTC.

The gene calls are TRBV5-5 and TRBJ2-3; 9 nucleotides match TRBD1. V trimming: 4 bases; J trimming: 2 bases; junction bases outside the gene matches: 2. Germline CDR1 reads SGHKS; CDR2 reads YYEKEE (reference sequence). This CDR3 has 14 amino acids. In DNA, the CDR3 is TGTGCCAGCAGCGGGACAGGGTTCACAGATACGCAGTATTTT. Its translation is CASSGTGFTDTQYF.

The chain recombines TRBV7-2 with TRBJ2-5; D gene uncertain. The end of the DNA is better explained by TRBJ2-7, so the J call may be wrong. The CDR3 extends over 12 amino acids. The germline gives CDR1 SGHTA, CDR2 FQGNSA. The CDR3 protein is CASSSPSYEQYF. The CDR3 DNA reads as TGTGCCAGCAGCTCCCCAAGCTACGAGCAGTACTTC.

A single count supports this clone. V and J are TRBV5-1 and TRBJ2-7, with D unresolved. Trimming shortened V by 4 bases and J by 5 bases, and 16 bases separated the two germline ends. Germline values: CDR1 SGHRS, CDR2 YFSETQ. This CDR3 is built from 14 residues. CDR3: CASSLRNPEDEQYF. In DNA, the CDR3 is TGCGCCAGCAGCCTAAGGAACCCCGAGGACGAGCAGTACTTC.

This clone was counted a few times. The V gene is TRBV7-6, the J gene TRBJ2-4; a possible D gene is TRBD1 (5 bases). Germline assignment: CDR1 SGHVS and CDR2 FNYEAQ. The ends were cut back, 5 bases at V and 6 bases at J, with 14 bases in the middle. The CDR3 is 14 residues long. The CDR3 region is CASSRRAGRNIQYF. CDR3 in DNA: TGTGCCAGCAGCCGTAGGGCAGGGCGAAACATTCAGTACTTC. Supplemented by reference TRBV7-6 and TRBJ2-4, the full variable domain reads GAGVSQSPRYKVTKRGQDVALRCDPISGHVSLYWYRQALGQGPEFLTYFNYEAQQDKSGLPNDRFSAERPEGSISTLTIQRTEQRDSAMYRCASSRRAGRNIQYFGAGTRLSVL.